This entry describes one T cell receptor beta chain. Its antigen is unknown. CD4+ cells of the naive, central memory, regulatory and stem cell-like memory types were sorted via CD45RO/CCR7/CD25/CD127/CD95/CD27. The data belong to a study of beta chain features in type 1 diabetes. Whole-study context: Cell yields, gender and age were comparable in patients and healthy donors. Findings of the study overall: Type 1 diabetes patients had moderately but significantly shorter TCRB CDR3s in all four CD4+ subsets.

The CDR3 spans 13 residues. V was pared by 6 bases and J by 1 base, with 9 bases between. Germline assignment: CDR1 MNHEY and CDR2 SVGAGI. Expressed TCRB transcripts were sequenced after all isolated RNA was converted to cDNA. Assay: immunoSEQ multiplex PCR; the TCRdb copy retains only in-frame clones and omits some. The sample consists of about 160,000 clones, around 8% of them appearing once. This chain uses TRBV6-5 with TRBJ2-5; D gene uncertain. This sequence was found in a woman in her late teens or twenties with type 1 diabetes. Sequenced material: central memory CD4+ T cells from blood. Here the CDR3 reads CASRRPSQETQYF. CDR3 in DNA: TGTGCCAGCAGACGTCCTAGCCAAGAGACCCAGTACTTC.